This T cell receptor beta chain is from a study of beta chain features in type 1 diabetes. Study at large: Summed over all samples, the examined sorted cells came to roughly 110 million. Whole-study findings and limits: Moderate yet significant TCRB CDR3 shortening was seen in Type 1 diabetes patients in all four CD4+ subsets. Healthy donors had naive, central memory and Treg TCRB repertoires that appeared less similar than those seen among patients.

Sequenced material consisted of expressed TCRB transcripts (all of the isolated RNA was reverse transcribed). Generated by immunoSEQ multiplex PCR, the TCRdb table keeps only in-frame clones and is missing some. The data hold around 260,000 clones, with around 22% observed a single time. It was via CD45RO/CCR7/CD25/CD127/CD95/CD27 that CD4+ naive, central memory, regulatory and stem cell-like memory cells were sorted. This clone appeared a few times. Its antigen remains unidentified. The germline CDR1 and CDR2 sequences are MDHEN and SYDVKM. The CDR3 covers 14 residues. With V trimmed by 6 bases and J by 4 bases, 7 bases remained unmatched.

Source material: naive CD4+ T cells from blood. The sequence was collected from a woman aged 25-40 years with type 1 diabetes. The gene calls are TRBV28 and TRBJ2-3, with TRBD2 matching over 7 bases. The chain's CDR3 is CASSSRGESDTQYF. The CDR3 DNA reads TGTGCCAGCAGCTCCCGGGGGGAGTCAGATACGCAGTATTTT.